This T cell receptor beta chain was sequenced in a study of patients and donors after allogeneic stem cell transplantation. TCRdb ran MiXCR on the RT-PCR reads and lists one entry per CDR3 protein. The table includes 190,000 or so distinct CDR3 sequences, more than 35% detected once. V shed 3 bases and J shed 3 bases, with 9 bases lying between them. The CDR3 is 14 amino acids. Germline V gives CDR1 MNHEY, CDR2 SMNVEV (reference sequence). This clonotype was counted a few times. The sample was blood, either unsorted or a sorted T cell fraction (not recorded which). The chain recombines TRBV27 with TRBJ1-5; D might be TRBD1 (5 bases). This clonotype originated in a human donor who was either an allogeneic HSCT recipient or a stem cell or donor lymphocyte infusion donor (not recorded which). It is not recorded whose cells these are; they may come from a transplant donor. DNA of the CDR3: TGTGCCAGCAGTTTCGGGGCCACCAATCAGCCCCAGCATTTT. Translating it yields CASSFGATNQPQHF.